These 2 T cell receptor beta chains share one sample of origin, sequenced in a study of T cell repertoires in cytomegalovirus infection. In TCRdb, the reads were re-called with MiXCR into one record per CDR3 protein. The repertoire consists of around 170,000 distinct CDR3 sequences, with 17% occurring once and the leading ten covering approximately 18%. The specimen sequenced was CD8+ T cells from PBMCs. These receptors all stem from a human donor in good health (CMV status not recorded). Some clones in this sample may be carry-over from other donors' samples.

This clonotype was found a few times. The chain employs TRBV6-2 or TRBV6-3 and TRBJ1-1; unclear D gene. The CDR3 covers 11 residues. From germline, CDR1 is MNHEY and CDR2 SVGEGT. Trimming took 7 bases from V and 7 from J, leaving 10 bases between them. The CDR3 protein is CASTSGIEAFF. The CDR3, as DNA: TGTGCCAGCACTTCCGGTATTGAAGCTTTCTTT.

V and J are TRBV28 and TRBJ2-4; no firm D call. Germline V gives CDR1 MDHEN, CDR2 SYDVKM. V lost 5 bases and J 5 bases, leaving 16 bases between the germline ends. CDR3 length: 15 residues. CDR3 sequence (DNA): TGTGCCAGCAGTCAGCCCACGGGCGAAGAAAACATTCAGTACTTC. Its translation is CASSQPTGEENIQYF.